This TCR beta chain originates from a study of beta chain features in type 1 diabetes. Germline CDR1 reads SEHNR; CDR2 reads FQNEAQ (reference sequence). Between the trimmed V and J ends, which lost 1 base and 4 bases, there was a span of 7 bases. This CDR3 is 13 amino acids long. CD45RO/CCR7/CD25/CD127/CD95/CD27 staining was used to isolate CD4+ naive, central memory, regulatory and stem cell-like memory cells by sorting. Worth noting for this clone: The same CDR3 arises from other DNA sequences in this sample as well.

The study reverse transcribed the entire isolated RNA, so it sequenced expressed TCRB transcripts. The table came from immunoSEQ multiplex PCR; TCRdb's copy has only in-frame clones and leaves some out. The sample contains 200,000 to 250,000 clones, roughly 10% of which appear only once. The chain joins TRBV7-9 to TRBJ2-5, with D possibly TRBD1 on 6 matching bases. Source material: central memory CD4+ T cells from blood. This clonotype originated in a man between 18 and 35 years old in good health. The CDR3 is CASSLVGGETQYF. The CDR3 DNA follows: TGTGCCAGCAGCTTAGTAGGGGGAGAGACCCAGTACTTC.